This TCR beta chain was obtained from a study of blood T cell repertoires in COVID-19. Trimming stripped 6 bases from V and 10 bases from J, with 21 bases between. The CDR3 is 14 residues long. Germline V CDR1 and CDR2: MDHEN, SYDVKM. Sequenced by immunoSEQ multiplex PCR; TCRdb stores in-frame clones only, minus some. The sample shows 200,000 to 300,000 clones, 86% of them seen only once. The sequence came from a woman aged 80 or over with COVID-19, enrolled during active disease. Sequencing was done on a sample of peripheral blood. The rearrangement links TRBV28 to TRBJ1-1; weak D call: TRBD1 (6 bases). The DNA for the CDR3 is TGTGCCAGCAGCCCCGGACAGCAAACTGGGGGAGCTTTCTTT. Translated: CASSPGQQTGGAFF.